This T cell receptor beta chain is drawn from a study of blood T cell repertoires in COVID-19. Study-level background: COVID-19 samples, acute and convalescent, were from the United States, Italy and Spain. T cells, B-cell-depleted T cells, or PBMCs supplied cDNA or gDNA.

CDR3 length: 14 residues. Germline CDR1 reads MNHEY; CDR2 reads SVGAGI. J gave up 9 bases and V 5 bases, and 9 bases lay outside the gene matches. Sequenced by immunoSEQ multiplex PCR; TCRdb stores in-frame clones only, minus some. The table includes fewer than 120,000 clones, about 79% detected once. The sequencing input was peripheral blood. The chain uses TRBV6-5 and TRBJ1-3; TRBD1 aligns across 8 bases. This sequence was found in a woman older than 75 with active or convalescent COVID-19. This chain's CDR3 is CASSQSGTGGTIYF. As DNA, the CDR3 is TGTGCCAGCAGTCAATCCGGGACAGGAGGCACCATATATTTT.